Here is one T cell receptor (beta chain) with its context. The antigen is not known. This sample was included in a study of OX40 agonist ivuxolimab in advanced cancers. The overall study: Anti-PD-1, anti-PD-L1 or anti-CTLA-4 therapy given earlier was allowed, and around 40% had some. Study-wide results and caveats: Partial responders treated at 0.1-3.0 mg/kg exhibited clonal expansion among the lowest measured.

Assay used: immunoSEQ multiplex PCR; TCRdb lists only in-frame clones, some missing. Here the sample spans 20,000 to 25,000 clones, 88% being singletons. This sample comprised CD4+ or CD8+ T cells sorted from blood, obtained in a trial of the OX40 agonist ivuxolimab. The source of this sequence is an adult with an advanced solid tumor such as melanoma, head and neck, liver or kidney cancer.

CDR3 sequence reads: CASNPGGEDYGYTF. The DNA of the CDR3 is TGTGCCAGCAACCCCGGGGGCGAGGACTATGGCTACACCTTC. The chain combines TRBV9 with TRBJ1-2; possibly TRBD1 for D (6 bases). V was cut by 6 bases and J by 3 bases, with 15 bases left in between. This CDR3 spans 14 amino acids. Germline values: CDR1 SGDLS, CDR2 YYNGEE.